These 20 T cell receptor beta chains were sequenced from one sample in a study of blood T cell repertoires in COVID-19. The method was immunoSEQ multiplex PCR; TCRdb's version includes in-frame clones alone and lacks a portion of them. The sample lists over 80,000 clones; over 70% were seen once. The sample consisted of peripheral blood. These receptors all come from a woman aged 55 to 70 with acute or convalescent COVID-19.

V gene TRBV5-1 combines with J gene TRBJ2-2; 7 nucleotides align to TRBD1. Trimming removed 0 bases from V and 7 bases from J; junction bases left unmatched: 6. The CDR3 spans 15 residues. Germline CDR1 reads SGHRS; CDR2 reads YFSETQ. CDR3 in amino acids: CASSLVTGEIGELFF. The DNA of the CDR3 is TGCGCCAGCAGCTTGGTTACAGGGGAAATCGGGGAGCTGTTTTTT.

V gene TRBV5-1 combines with J gene TRBJ1-2, with 7 bases aligning to TRBD1. Germline V gene lookup returns CDR1 SGHRS and CDR2 YFSETQ. CDR3 length: 14 residues. With V trimmed by 4 bases and J by 10 bases, 13 bases remained unmatched. DNA of the CDR3: TGCGCCAGCAGCACCAATGGCAGGGGGTTTGACTACACCTTC. This codes for CASSTNGRGFDYTF.

A note on this clone: The sample holds other DNA sequences that translate to the same CDR3. The J gene is TRBJ1-3, the V gene TRBV3-1 (or the pseudogene TRBV3-2), with D uncertain. Germline lookup yields CDR1 LGHDT and CDR2 YNNKEL (reference sequence). This CDR3 is built from 15 residues. Deletions cut 0 bases from V and 0 bases from J, with 6 bases between. The CDR3 loop is CASSQDRGSGNTIYF. DNA for the CDR3: TGTGCCAGCAGCCAAGATAGAGGCTCTGGAAACACCATATATTTT.

The rearrangement links TRBV6-5 to TRBJ1-6, with a weak D call TRBD1 (6 bases). The V gene's germline CDR1 is MNHEY and CDR2 SVGAGI. V gave up 6 bases and J gave up 18 bases, with 21 bases separating them. The CDR3 length is 13 residues. CDR3 protein: CASSRDMDRSCHF. For the CDR3, the DNA is TGTGCCAGCAGCCGCGACATGGACAGAAGTTGCCACTTT.

This clone has a single count. The chain recombines TRBV9 with TRBJ1-1, with a possible D match to TRBD1 (6 bases). Germline-derived CDR1 and CDR2 are SGDLS and YYNGEE. This CDR3 region has 16 residues. Trimming took off 0 bases at V and 1 base at J, with 13 bases between the two ends. The CDR3: CASSVAGALGNTEAFF. The CDR3, as DNA: TGTGCCAGCAGCGTAGCAGGGGCGTTGGGGAACACTGAAGCTTTCTTT. Using reference TRBV9 and TRBJ1-1 for the parts outside the CDR3, the full variable domain is DSGVTQTPKHLITATGQRVTLRCSPRSGDLSVYWYQQSLDQGLQFLIQYYNGEERAKGNILERFSAQQFPDLHSELNLSSLELGDSALYFCASSVAGALGNTEAFFGQGTRLTVV.

This clone was seen only a few times. The chain uses TRBV3-1 (or the pseudogene TRBV3-2) and TRBJ1-5, with D unresolved. The germline gives CDR1 LGHDT, CDR2 YNNKEL (reference sequence). This CDR3 is built from 14 residues. V lost 1 base and J lost 5, with 9 bases in between. CDR3 coding DNA: TGTGCCAGCAGCCAAGTAGTCGGGGATCAGCCCCAGCATTTT. Translated, it gives CASSQVVGDQPQHF.

The chain recombines TRBV19 with TRBJ2-5; 13 nucleotides align to TRBD2. Germline CDR1 is LNHDA and CDR2 is SQIVND (reference sequence). The junction had 3 bases not matched to a gene; V was cut back by 8 bases and J by 0 bases. CDR3 size: 15 residues. CDR3 amino acids: CASSLAGGYQETQYF. The CDR3 DNA sequence: TGTGCCAGTTCACTAGCGGGGGGGTACCAAGAGACCCAGTACTTC. The full variable domain, its missing parts supplied by reference TRBV19 and TRBJ2-5, is DGGITQSPKYLFRKEGQNVTLSCEQNLNHDAMYWYRQDPGQGLRLIYYSQIVNDFQKGDIAEGYSVSREKKESFPLTVTSAQKNPTAFYLCASSLAGGYQETQYFGPGTRLLVL.

CDR3: CATSRGLAYEQYF. CDR3 nucleotide sequence: TGTGCCACCAGCAGAGGACTAGCCTACGAGCAGTACTTC. The V call is TRBV15, the J call TRBJ2-7, with D perhaps matching TRBD2 (6 bases). With 1 base removed from V and 2 bases from J, the gap between germline ends came to 6 bases. The germline gives CDR1 LNHNV, CDR2 YYDKDF (reference sequence). The CDR3 is 13 amino acids. The variable domain in full, completed from reference TRBV15 and TRBJ2-7, reads DAMVIQNPRYQVTQFGKPVTLSCSQTLNHNVMYWYQQKSSQAPKLLFHYYDKDFNNEADTPDNFQSRRPNTSFCFLDIRSPGLGDTAMYLCATSRGLAYEQYFGPGTRLTVT.

The count of this clone is one. The chain joins TRBV11-2 to TRBJ2-2; 7 bases match TRBD1. V lost 4 bases, J lost 7 bases, and 12 bases stayed unmatched. The CDR3 is 16 amino acids. Looked up from germline, CDR1 is SGHAT and CDR2 is FQNNGV. The CDR3 here is CASSSGRQGKGGELFF. The CDR3 nucleotides are TGTGCCAGCAGCTCGGGAAGACAGGGAAAGGGCGGGGAGCTGTTTTTT.

The chain recombines TRBV5-1 with TRBJ2-5; the D gene is possibly TRBD1 (6 bases). Trimming took 0 bases from V and 4 from J, leaving 13 bases between them. The CDR3 covers 15 residues. CDR1 is SGHRS and CDR2 is YFSETQ in the germline V gene. The chain's CDR3 is CASSLAQGSTETQYF. CDR3 DNA sequence: TGCGCCAGCAGCTTGGCGCAGGGGAGTACAGAGACCCAGTACTTC.

The rearrangement links TRBV10-3 to TRBJ2-4, with 10 bases matching TRBD2. Germline V gives CDR1 ENHRY, CDR2 SYGVKD. The CDR3 is made up of 17 amino acids. V trimming: 3 bases; J trimming: 3 bases; junction bases outside the gene matches: 8. In DNA form, the CDR3 reads TGTGCCATCAGTGATGACACTAGCGGGACGGGCAAAAACATTCAGTACTTC. Translating gives CAISDDTSGTGKNIQYF.

This chain joins TRBV19 and TRBJ1-5; D may be TRBD1 (5 bases). Trimming took 1 base from V and 6 from J, leaving 13 bases between them. CDR1 is LNHDA, CDR2 SQIVND, per germline (reference sequence). This CDR3 is built from 15 residues. The chain's CDR3 is CASSIGIGGGQPQHF. The DNA of the CDR3 is TGTGCCAGTAGTATAGGAATCGGGGGAGGTCAGCCCCAGCATTTT.

Only one count was recorded for this clone. The J gene is TRBJ1-1, the V gene TRBV6-5; unclear D gene. The CDR3 has 15 amino acids. V lost 2 bases to trimming and J lost 4 bases, with 14 bases between them. From germline, CDR1 is MNHEY and CDR2 SVGAGI. CDR3 sequence reads: CASSYTVGPTTEAFF. The CDR3 DNA reads as TGTGCCAGCAGTTACACAGTAGGCCCCACCACTGAAGCTTTCTTT.

V gene TRBV24-1 combines with J gene TRBJ1-2, with D possibly matching TRBD1 (6 bases). The CDR3 loop spans 21 amino acids. V lost 11 bases and J 8 bases, leaving 44 bases between the germline ends. Looked up from germline, CDR1 is KGHDR and CDR2 is SFDVKD. The CDR3 nucleotides read TGTGCCATCCCTGAACCTTCTGGGGGCGAGGGTCTTTCGTACCCTAGTGAAGGCTACACCTTC. As protein: CAIPEPSGGEGLSYPSEGYTF.

The V call is TRBV11-2, the J call TRBJ2-5; 8 positions match TRBD2. Unmatched junction bases numbered 6, after V lost 2 bases and J lost 4 bases. The CDR3 has 15 amino acids. CDR1 is SGHAT, CDR2 FQNNGV, per germline. In DNA, the CDR3 is TGTGCCAGCAGCTTAACGGGGGGGGCCGGAGAGACCCAGTACTTC. Translation: CASSLTGGAGETQYF.

CDR3 in amino acids: CATSLAGGPSYEQYF. Written as DNA, the CDR3 is TGTGCCACCAGTCTAGCGGGGGGCCCCTCCTACGAGCAGTACTTC. The V and J genes are TRBV24-1 and TRBJ2-7, with 11 bases lining up with TRBD2. Germline V lookup: CDR1 KGHDR, CDR2 SFDVKD. The CDR3 loop spans 15 amino acids. The V and J ends lost 6 bases and 0 bases, in that order; junction bases with no gene match: 3.

The V and J genes are TRBV5-1 and TRBJ1-5; maybe TRBD1 (5 bases). The germline V gene encodes CDR1 SGHRS and CDR2 YFSETQ. The CDR3 runs 15 residues. Trimming stripped 0 bases from V and 6 bases from J, with 13 bases between. The CDR3 here is CASSLDGGGSQPQHF. As DNA, the CDR3 is TGCGCCAGCAGCTTGGACGGGGGGGGAAGTCAGCCCCAGCATTTT.

This chain connects TRBV29-1 to TRBJ2-3; TRBD1 might be the D (7 bases). Germline-derived CDR1 and CDR2 are SQVTM and ANQGSEA. The germline V and J ends were trimmed by 6 bases and 6 bases, with 13 bases remaining between them. CDR3 length: 12 residues. This CDR3 reads CSVRPGGDTQYF. The CDR3 DNA reads as TGCAGCGTAAGACCAGGGGGGGATACGCAGTATTTT.

The genes are TRBV30 and TRBJ2-7; D ambiguous. Germline CDR1 GTSNPN, CDR2 SVGIG (reference sequence). Trimming shortened V by 0 bases and J by 3 bases, and 15 bases separated the two germline ends. This CDR3 is 15 amino acids long. CDR3 amino acids: CAWSVTSYRDYEQYF. The CDR3 DNA reads TGTGCCTGGAGTGTAACATCTTACAGAGACTACGAGCAGTACTTC.

The CDR3 coding sequence is TGTGCCAGCAGCTTATGGGACAGGGGGCGCGGGGAGCTGTTTTTT. This encodes CASSLWDRGRGELFF. This chain joins TRBV13 and TRBJ2-2; 12 nucleotides line up with TRBD1. The V and J ends lost 2 bases and 7 bases, in that order; junction bases with no gene match: 2. CDR3 length equals 15 residues. Per the germline V gene, CDR1 is PRHDT and CDR2 is FYEKMQ (reference sequence).